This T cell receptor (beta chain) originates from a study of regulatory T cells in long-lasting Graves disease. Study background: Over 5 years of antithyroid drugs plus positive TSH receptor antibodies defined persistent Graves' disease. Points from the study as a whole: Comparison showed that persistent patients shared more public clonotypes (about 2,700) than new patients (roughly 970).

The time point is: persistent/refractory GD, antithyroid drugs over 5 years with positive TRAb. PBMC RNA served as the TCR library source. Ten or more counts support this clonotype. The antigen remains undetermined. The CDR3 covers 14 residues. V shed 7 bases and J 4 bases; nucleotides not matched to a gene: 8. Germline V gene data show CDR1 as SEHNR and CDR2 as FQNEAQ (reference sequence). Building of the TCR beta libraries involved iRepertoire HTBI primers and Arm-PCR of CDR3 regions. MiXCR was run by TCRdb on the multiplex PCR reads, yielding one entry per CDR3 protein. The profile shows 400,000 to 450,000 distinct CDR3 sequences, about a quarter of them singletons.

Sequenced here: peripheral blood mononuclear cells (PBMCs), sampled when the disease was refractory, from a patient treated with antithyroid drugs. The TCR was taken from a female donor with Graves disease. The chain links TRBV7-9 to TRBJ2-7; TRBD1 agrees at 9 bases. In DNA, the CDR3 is TGTGCCAGCACCCTGGGACAGGGCCCATACGAGCAGTACTTC. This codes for CASTLGQGPYEQYF.